The entry that follows covers one T cell receptor beta chain sequence. Its specificity is unknown. The study separated CD4+ cells into CD45RA+ naive and CD45RA-negative memory subsets. The data originate from a study of shared clonotypes between healthy human individuals. Background on the study: Samples came from a couple of female and a few male donors aged 18 to 49. CD4 naive and CD4 memory each took three plates per donor, while CD8 naive took two and CD8 memory one.

Data came from immunoSEQ multiplex PCR; TCRdb stores just in-frame clones and leaves some out. The sample has over a million clones, approximately 97% seen once. Overall study findings and caveats: The sole specimen, blood, was sampled, and tissue repertoires likely differ.

The sequenced sample was naive CD4+ T cells sorted from blood. Subset of the sample: CD45RA+ positively selected. The TCR comes from a man aged 25 to 40 in good health.

The CDR3: CASSLVAIEQFF. The DNA of the CDR3 is TGTGCCAGCAGCTTAGTGGCAATTGAGCAGTTCTTC. The chain recombines TRBV7-2 with TRBJ2-1; D remains unclear. CDR3 size: 12 residues. The germline V and J ends were trimmed by 1 base and 9 bases, with 7 bases remaining between them. The germline CDR1 and CDR2 sequences are SGHTA and FQGNSA.